What follows are 3 T cell receptor beta chains derived from one specimen sequenced in a study of siplizumab effects on memory and regulatory T cells (dated by TCRdb to 2018 to 2020). Libraries were constructed by the immunoSEQ multiplex PCR assay. TCRdb provides this immuneACCESS table in a form limited to in-frame rearrangements. Some clones are lacking; in checked studies, under half of them reflect an unresolved V gene, and why the rest are absent is not known. Counted in this sample were about 100,000 clones; around 95% of them appeared once. In total, the top ten clones hold 0.55% to 0.65% of the sample. Sequencing input: Tregs sorted from blood. The receptors shown here come from a human donor in good health.

The DNA of the CDR3 is TGTGCTAGTGGTTTGGTACAGGGTTACTCCCGCTCGACACTTAATGAGCAGTTCTTC. Encoded protein: CASGLVQGYSRSTLNEQFF. The rearrangement links TRBV12-5 to TRBJ2-1, with TRBD1 as a possible D gene (6 bases). This CDR3 comprises 19 residues. The V gene lost 0 bases and the J gene lost 7 bases, with 25 bases spanning the gap. Germline lookup yields CDR1 LGHNT and CDR2 FRNRAP.

This chain joins TRBV18 and TRBJ1-3; D not certain. Germline values: CDR1 KGHSH, CDR2 LQKENI. Deletions cut 3 bases from V and 4 bases from J, with 28 bases between. The CDR3 length is 20 residues. CDR3 region: CASSPGGGSTRFPSGNTIYF. For the CDR3, the DNA is TGTGCCAGCTCACCGGGAGGTGGCAGCACCCGATTCCCATCCGGAAACACCATATATTTT.

The rearrangement joins TRBV18 to TRBJ2-1, with 13 bases lining up with TRBD2. The V gene end was trimmed by 6 bases and the J gene end by 6 bases; junction bases not matched to a gene: 8. CDR3 length: 16 amino acids. Germline lookup yields CDR1 KGHSH and CDR2 LQKENI. The CDR3 here is CASSSTGTSGTNEQFF. Here the CDR3 DNA reads TGTGCCAGCTCCTCGACCGGGACTAGCGGGACCAATGAGCAGTTCTTC.